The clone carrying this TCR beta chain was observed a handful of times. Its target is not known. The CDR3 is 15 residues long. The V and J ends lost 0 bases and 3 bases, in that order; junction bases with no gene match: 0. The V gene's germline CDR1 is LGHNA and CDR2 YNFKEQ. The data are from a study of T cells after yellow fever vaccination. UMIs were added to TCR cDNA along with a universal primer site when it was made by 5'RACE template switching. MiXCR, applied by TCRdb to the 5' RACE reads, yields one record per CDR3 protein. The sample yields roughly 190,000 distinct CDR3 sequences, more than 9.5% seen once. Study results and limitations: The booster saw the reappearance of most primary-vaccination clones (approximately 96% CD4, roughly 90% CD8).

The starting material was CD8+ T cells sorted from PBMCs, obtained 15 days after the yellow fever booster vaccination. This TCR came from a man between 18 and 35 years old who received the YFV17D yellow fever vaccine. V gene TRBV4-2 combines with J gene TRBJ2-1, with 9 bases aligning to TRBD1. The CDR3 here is CASSQEGQGYNEQFF. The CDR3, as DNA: TGTGCCAGCAGCCAAGAGGGACAGGGCTACAATGAGCAGTTCTTC.